Listed below are T cell receptor beta chains from one sample, sequenced in a study of graft-versus-host responses after intestinal transplantation. No antigen has been assigned to these receptors. Repertoires were generated with immunoSEQ multiplex PCR, while TCRdb's copy carries only in-frame clones and drops some. Among about 84,000 clones listed, approximately 90% were seen once. This sample comprised unstimulated CD4+ T cells sorted from spleen or lymph node cells, obtained before transplant. The origin of the receptors is a human donor who was the organ donor for an intestinal transplant. The CDR3 runs from the conserved cysteine through the conserved F or W. Fields, in order: V gene, clone size, D gene, J gene, CDR3 DNA, CDR3 protein. The D gene is left open where the match is weak. Size is stated for part of the rows, as once, few or many counts, or as a class when the clone is expanded.

>TRBV6-6|-|TRBD1|TRBJ1-4
TGTGCCAGCAGTCGCACGGGACAGATATATGAAAAACTGTTTTTT
CASSRTGQIYEKLFF
>TRBV5-1|-|TRBD2|TRBJ2-5
TGCGCCAGCAGCGAGCTTAGCGGACTAGCGGGGGTAGGGGAGACCCAGTACTTC
CASSELSGLAGVGETQYF
>TRBV19|-|-|TRBJ1-5
TGTGCCAGTAGTAGCGATAGCAATCAGCCCCAGCATTTT
CASSSDSNQPQHF
>TRBV7-9|-|TRBD1|TRBJ2-7
TGTGCCAGCAGCCAATACCCGGGACAGGGATACTACGAGCAGTACTTC
CASSQYPGQGYYEQYF
>TRBV7-9|-|-|TRBJ1-1
TGTGCCAGCAGCTATAAAGGGGATTACACTGAAGCTTTCTTT
CASSYKGDYTEAFF
>TRBV5-1|-|-|TRBJ2-3
TGCGCCAGCAGCTTGGTTCTAGAACCATATAGCACAGATACGCAGTATTTT
CASSLVLEPYSTDTQYF
>TRBV20-1|-|TRBD2|TRBJ2-7
TGCAGTGGACTAGCGGGACACGAGCAGTACTTC
CSGLAGHEQYF
>TRBV5-1|-|TRBD1|TRBJ2-1
TGCGCCAGCAGCCCCCGACAGGGACCCTACAATGAGCAGTTCTTC
CASSPRQGPYNEQFF
>TRBV9|-|-|TRBJ1-1
TGTGCCAGCAGCGTAAGGCCCACAGGGGAAGCTTTCTTT
CASSVRPTGEAFF
>TRBV11-3|-|TRBD1|TRBJ2-7
TGTGCCAGCAGCACTCAGGGACAGGGGGCAAACGAGCAGTACTTC
CASSTQGQGANEQYF
>TRBV7-6|-|TRBD1|TRBJ1-6
TGTGCCAGCAGCTCGGGACAGCCCGATTCACCCCTCCACTTT
CASSSGQPDSPLHF
>TRBV25-1|few|TRBD1|TRBJ1-2
TGTGCCAGCAGTGGGACAGGGTTTGGCTACACCTTC
CASSGTGFGYTF
>TRBV7-2|-|TRBD2|TRBJ2-3
TGTGCCAGCAGCCCTCACCTAGCGGGGGCCACAGATACGCAGTATTTT
CASSPHLAGATDTQYF
>TRBV11-3|-|-|TRBJ1-1
TGTGCCAGCAGCTTAGGCGCGAACACTGAAGCTTTCTTT
CASSLGANTEAFF
>TRBV11-3|-|TRBD1|TRBJ2-7
TGTGCCAGCAGCTTGAACAGGGGGCCAGGTGAGCAGTACTTC
CASSLNRGPGEQYF
>TRBV21-1|-|-|TRBJ2-1
TGTGCCAGCAGCAAAGGTACTAGCGGGGACGACAATGAGCAGTTCTTC
CASSKGTSGDDNEQFF
>TRBV10-1|-|-|TRBJ1-3
TGCGCCAGCAGTGATGAGCTTTCCCCTGGAAACACCATATATTTT
CASSDELSPGNTIYF
>TRBV6-1|-|TRBD2|TRBJ2-1
TGTGCCAGCAGTGAACTAGCGGGAAGGTACAATGAGCAGTTCTTC
CASSELAGRYNEQFF
>TRBV7-9|-|TRBD2|TRBJ2-1
TGTGCCAGCAGCTTGGGTGGGGCGGGGGACCCCTACAATGAGCAGTTCTTC
CASSLGGAGDPYNEQFF
>TRBV27|-|TRBD2|TRBJ2-1
TGTGCCAGCAGGTTAACGGGAGGGATTGGTGAGCAGTTCTTC
CASRLTGGIGEQFF
>TRBV28|-|TRBD1|TRBJ1-1
TGTGCCAGCAGATACAGGGGTGAAGCTTTCTTT
CASRYRGEAFF
>TRBV5-4|-|TRBD2|TRBJ2-1
TGTGCCAGCAGATTAGCCGCTAGCGGGGGTATTGAGCAGTTCTTC
CASRLAASGGIEQFF
>TRBV29-1|-|-|TRBJ2-3
TGCAGCGTTGCGGCAGGGTACGCAGATACGCAGTATTTT
CSVAAGYADTQYF
>TRBV7-8|-|-|TRBJ1-4
TGTGCCAGCAGACCACGTCCCCGGGACATAAAGGGGGAAAAACTGTTTTTT
CASRPRPRDIKGEKLFF
>TRBV11-2|-|TRBD1|TRBJ2-7
TGTGCCAGCACCCGGACAGGGGGCGGGGGTGAGCAGTACTTC
CASTRTGGGGEQYF
>TRBV11-2|-|-|TRBJ1-6
TGTGCCAGCAGCTTCGTCTTATCACCCCTCCACTTT
CASSFVLSPLHF
>TRBV6-1|-|TRBD2|TRBJ2-2
TGTGCCAGCAGTGAACAGGCGGGGGGTCAAGCCGGGGAGCTGTTTTTT
CASSEQAGGQAGELFF
>TRBV2|-|-|TRBJ2-2
TGTGCCAGCACAGGGAACACCGGGGAGCTGTTTTTT
CASTGNTGELFF
>TRBV10-2|-|-|TRBJ2-1
TGCGCCAGCTCCGGGACATCCTACAATGAGCAGTTCTTC
CASSGTSYNEQFF
>TRBV19|-|TRBD1|TRBJ2-7
TGTGCCAGTAGTAGACAGGGGCCCCACGAGCAGTACTTC
CASSRQGPHEQYF
>TRBV13|-|-|TRBJ1-3
TGTGCCAGTGCGCGCCCCCCCGGAAACACCATATATTTT
CASARPPGNTIYF
>TRBV12-2|-|-|TRBJ2-3
TGTGCAAGTCGCTTAGCGGCTAGCGGGAGGGAGGACACAGATACGCAGTATTTT
CASRLAASGREDTDTQYF
>TRBV6-5|-|TRBD1|TRBJ1-2
TGTGCCAGCAGCCCCGACAGGGGGCAGAGGTGGGGCTACACCTTC
CASSPDRGQRWGYTF
>TRBV5-6|-|-|TRBJ2-7
TGTGCCAGCAGCTTCCAGGACGTCAGGGGTTCCTACGAGCAGTACTTC
CASSFQDVRGSYEQYF
>TRBV28|-|TRBD1|TRBJ1-1
TGTGCCAGCAGGCCCAGGGGGACCACTGAAGCTTTCTTT
CASRPRGTTEAFF
>TRBV5-1|-|TRBD2|TRBJ2-7
TGCGCCAGCAGCTCGCCGGGACTAGGCTCCTACGAGCAGTACTTC
CASSSPGLGSYEQYF
>TRBV6-5|-|-|TRBJ2-1
TGTGCCAGCAGGTGGGCGGGGAGGAACAATGAGCAGTTCTTC
CASRWAGRNNEQFF
>TRBV5-1|-|TRBD1|TRBJ1-1
TGCGCCAGCAGCTGGGAGACAGGGGGCTACACTGAAGCTTTCTTT
CASSWETGGYTEAFF
>TRBV19|-|-|TRBJ2-2
TGTGCCAGTAGTATAGATAGCTCGAACACCGGGGAGCTGTTTTTT
CASSIDSSNTGELFF
>TRBV5-5|-|-|TRBJ1-3
TGTGCCAGCAGGTCGTCAGACTCTGGAAACACCATATATTTT
CASRSSDSGNTIYF
>TRBV18|-|TRBD1|TRBJ1-2
TGTGCCAGCTCACCCGGCAGGGGGCAGGGCTACACCTTC
CASSPGRGQGYTF
>TRBV6-1|-|-|TRBJ2-7
TGTGCCAGCAGCCGTAGCTACGGCTCCTACGAGCAGTACTTC
CASSRSYGSYEQYF
>TRBV10-1|-|TRBD1|TRBJ1-1
TGCGCCAGCAGTTGGGACAGGGAGATGAACACTGAAGCTTTCTTT
CASSWDREMNTEAFF
>TRBV11-3|-|TRBD2|TRBJ2-5
TGTGCCAGCAGCCTACAAGCGGGGGTCCAAATGGGGGAGACCCAGTACTTC
CASSLQAGVQMGETQYF
>TRBV10-1|-|TRBD2|TRBJ2-1
TGCGCCAGCAGTGAACAGACTAGCGGGAGTAAGAATGAGCAGTTCTTC
CASSEQTSGSKNEQFF
>TRBV2|-|TRBD1|TRBJ1-2
TGTGCCAGCCTACCGGGACAGGGGGGTGGCTACACCTTC
CASLPGQGGGYTF
>TRBV27|-|TRBD2|TRBJ2-3
TGTGCCAGCAGTTTAGTGACTAGCGGGAATACGCAGTATTTT
CASSLVTSGNTQYF
>TRBV5-6|-|-|TRBJ2-4
TGTGCCAGCAGCTTGGCGGGGGAACCAAACATTCAGTACTTC
CASSLAGEPNIQYF